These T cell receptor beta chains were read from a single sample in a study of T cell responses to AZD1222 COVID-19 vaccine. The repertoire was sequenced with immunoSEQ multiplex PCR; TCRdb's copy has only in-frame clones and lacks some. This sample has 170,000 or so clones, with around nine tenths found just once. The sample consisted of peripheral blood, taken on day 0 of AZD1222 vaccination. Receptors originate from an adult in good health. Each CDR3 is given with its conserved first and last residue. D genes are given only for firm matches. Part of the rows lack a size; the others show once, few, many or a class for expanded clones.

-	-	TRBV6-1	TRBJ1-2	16	CASSENFGDNPYGYTF	TGTGCCAGCAGTGAAAATTTTGGGGACAACCCCTATGGCTACACCTTC
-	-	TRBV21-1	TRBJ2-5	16	CASSKGSSGGPETQYF	TGTGCCAGCAGCAAAGGGAGTAGCGGGGGGCCAGAGACCCAGTACTTC
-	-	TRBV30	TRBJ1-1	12	CAWSDTSGKAFF	TGTGCCTGGAGTGATACTTCGGGAAAAGCTTTCTTT
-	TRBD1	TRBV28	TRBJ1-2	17	CASSFGQEITYFYGYTF	TGTGCCAGCAGTTTCGGACAGGAGATAACTTATTTCTATGGCTACACCTTC
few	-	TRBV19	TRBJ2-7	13	CASSTRSGGEQYF	TGTGCCAGTAGTACCCGAAGCGGTGGAGAGCAGTACTTC
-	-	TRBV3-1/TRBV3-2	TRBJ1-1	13	CASSQERWTEAFF	TGTGCCAGCAGCCAAGAAAGGTGGACTGAAGCTTTCTTT
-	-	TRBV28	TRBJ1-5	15	CASRRQALLKQPQHF	TGTGCCAGCAGAAGACAGGCTCTACTCAAGCAGCCCCAGCATTTT
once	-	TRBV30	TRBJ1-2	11	CAWSVGYGYTF	TGTGCCTGGAGTGTCGGCTATGGCTACACCTTC
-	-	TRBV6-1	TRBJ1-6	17	CASSEALDKINNSPLHF	TGTGCCAGCAGTGAAGCGCTCGACAAAATTAATAATTCACCCCTCCACTTT
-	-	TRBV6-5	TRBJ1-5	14	CASLVSREDQPQHF	TGTGCCAGTCTAGTTAGCAGGGAGGATCAGCCCCAGCATTTT
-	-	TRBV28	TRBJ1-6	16	CASSLSKRGHNSPLHF	TGTGCCAGCAGTTTGTCTAAACGGGGCCATAATTCACCCCTCCACTTT
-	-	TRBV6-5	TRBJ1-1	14	CASRHGTRSTEAFF	TGTGCCAGCAGACACGGGACTAGGTCCACTGAAGCTTTCTTT
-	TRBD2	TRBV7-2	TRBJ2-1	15	CASSISGGGGNEQFF	TGTGCCAGCAGCATCAGCGGGGGCGGTGGCAATGAGCAGTTCTTC
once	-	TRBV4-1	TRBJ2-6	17	CASSPEVSGSGANVLTF	TGCGCCAGCAGCCCCGAGGTATCGGGCTCTGGGGCCAACGTCCTGACTTTC
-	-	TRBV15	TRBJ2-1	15	CATSLGGGQYNEQFF	TGTGCCACCAGCCTTGGGGGGGGGCAATACAATGAGCAGTTCTTC
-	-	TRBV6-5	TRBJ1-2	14	CASSYLRGGAGYTF	TGTGCCAGCAGTTACCTAAGGGGGGGCGCAGGCTACACCTTC
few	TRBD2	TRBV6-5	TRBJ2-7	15	CASSYERGGSHEQYF	TGTGCCAGCAGTTACGAGCGGGGCGGGAGCCACGAGCAGTACTTC
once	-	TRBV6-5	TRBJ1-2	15	CASTPGNRNNYGYTF	TGTGCCAGCACCCCCGGGAACAGGAATAACTATGGCTACACCTTC
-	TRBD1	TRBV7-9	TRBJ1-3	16	CASSFRDRGSGNTIYF	TGTGCCAGCAGCTTCCGGGACAGGGGTTCGGGAAACACCATATATTTT
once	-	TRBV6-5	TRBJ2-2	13	CASSGVNTGELFF	TGTGCCAGCAGCGGGGTCAACACCGGGGAGCTGTTTTTT
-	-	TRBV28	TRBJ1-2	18	CASSSPIGKRGEDYGYTF	TGTGCCAGCAGTTCCCCGATCGGAAAGCGAGGGGAGGACTATGGCTACACCTTC
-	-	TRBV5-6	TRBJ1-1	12	CASSLGSTEAFF	TGTGCCAGCAGCTTGGGCAGCACTGAAGCTTTCTTT
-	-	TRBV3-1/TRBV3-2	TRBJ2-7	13	CASSQLGSYEQYF	TGTGCCAGCAGCCAATTGGGTAGCTACGAGCAGTACTTC
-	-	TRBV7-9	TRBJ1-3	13	CASSPFYLGTIYF	TGTGCCAGCAGCCCCTTTTATTTAGGCACCATATATTTT
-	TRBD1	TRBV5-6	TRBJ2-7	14	CASIRSGTVSEQYF	TGTGCCAGCATCCGATCCGGGACAGTAAGCGAGCAGTACTTC
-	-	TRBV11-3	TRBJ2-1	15	CASSPFGAPSGEQFF	TGTGCCAGCAGCCCTTTTGGGGCCCCTAGTGGGGAGCAGTTCTTC
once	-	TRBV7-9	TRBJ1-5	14	CASSLGYSNQPQHF	TGTGCCAGCAGCTTAGGATATAGCAATCAGCCCCAGCATTTT
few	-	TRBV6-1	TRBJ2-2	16	CASSETAEVGTGELFF	TGTGCCAGCAGTGAAACGGCAGAGGTTGGCACCGGGGAGCTGTTTTTT
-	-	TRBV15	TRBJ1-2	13	CATSRVTPGPPSF	TGTGCCACCAGCAGAGTAACCCCCGGCCCGCCATCCTTC
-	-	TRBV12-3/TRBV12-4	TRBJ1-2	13	CASSKTGNYGYTF	TGTGCCAGCAGCAAGACAGGAAACTATGGCTACACCTTC
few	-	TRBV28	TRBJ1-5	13	CASSLWEAQPQHF	TGTGCCAGCAGTTTGTGGGAGGCGCAGCCCCAGCATTTT
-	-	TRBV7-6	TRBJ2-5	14	CASSPVLRTETQYF	TGTGCCAGCAGCCCGGTTTTAAGGACGGAGACCCAGTACTTC
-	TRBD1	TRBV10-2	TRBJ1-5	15	CASSVAGGSNQPQHF	TGCGCCAGCAGTGTGGCAGGGGGAAGCAATCAGCCCCAGCATTTT
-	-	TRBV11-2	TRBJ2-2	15	CASSLWGADTGELFF	TGTGCCAGCAGCTTATGGGGGGCGGACACCGGGGAGCTGTTTTTT
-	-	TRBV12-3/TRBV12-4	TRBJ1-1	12	CASSFLATEAFF	TGTGCCAGCAGTTTTTTGGCCACTGAAGCTTTCTTT
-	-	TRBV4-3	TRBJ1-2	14	CASSRNTRTDGYTF	TGCGCCAGCAGCCGGAATACGAGGACTGATGGCTACACCTTC
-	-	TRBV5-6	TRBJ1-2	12	CASTPRGYGYTF	TGTGCCAGCACCCCCCGGGGATATGGCTACACCTTC
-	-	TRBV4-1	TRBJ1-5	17	CASSQGRAKGSNQPQHF	TGCGCCAGCAGCCAAGGCCGTGCGAAGGGATCCAATCAGCCCCAGCATTTT
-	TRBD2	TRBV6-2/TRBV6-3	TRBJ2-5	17	CASSYSALAGDLRTQYF	TGTGCCAGCAGTTACTCGGCTCTAGCGGGGGACCTTCGGACCCAGTACTTC
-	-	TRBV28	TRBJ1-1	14	CASSLRDGFTEAFF	TGTGCCAGCAGTTTACGAGACGGATTCACTGAAGCTTTCTTT
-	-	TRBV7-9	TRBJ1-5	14	CASSPTDLNQPQHF	TGTGCCAGCAGCCCGACGGACCTAAATCAGCCCCAGCATTTT
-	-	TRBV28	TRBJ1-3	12	CASRYRDGTIYF	TGTGCCAGCAGGTACAGGGATGGCACCATATATTTT
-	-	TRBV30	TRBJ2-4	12	CACLDSKNIQYF	TGTGCCTGCCTAGACTCCAAAAACATTCAGTACTTC
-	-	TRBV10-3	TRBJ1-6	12	CAISDPDSPLHF	TGTGCCATCAGTGATCCCGATTCACCCCTCCACTTT
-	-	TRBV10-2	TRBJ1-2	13	CASSEYQGVGYTF	TGCGCCAGCAGTGAGTACCAGGGTGTTGGCTACACCTTC